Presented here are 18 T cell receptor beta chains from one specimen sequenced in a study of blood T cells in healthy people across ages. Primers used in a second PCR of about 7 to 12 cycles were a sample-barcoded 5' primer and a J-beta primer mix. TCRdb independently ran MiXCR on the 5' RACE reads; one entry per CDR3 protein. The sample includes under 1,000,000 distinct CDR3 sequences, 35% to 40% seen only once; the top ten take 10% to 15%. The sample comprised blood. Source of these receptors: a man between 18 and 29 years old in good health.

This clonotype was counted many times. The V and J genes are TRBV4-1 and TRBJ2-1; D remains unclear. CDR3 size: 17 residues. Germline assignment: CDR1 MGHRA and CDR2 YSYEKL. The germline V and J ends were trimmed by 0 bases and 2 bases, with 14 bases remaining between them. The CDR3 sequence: CASSQDWEERTYNEQFF. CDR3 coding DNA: TGCGCCAGCAGCCAAGATTGGGAAGAACGGACCTACAATGAGCAGTTCTTC.

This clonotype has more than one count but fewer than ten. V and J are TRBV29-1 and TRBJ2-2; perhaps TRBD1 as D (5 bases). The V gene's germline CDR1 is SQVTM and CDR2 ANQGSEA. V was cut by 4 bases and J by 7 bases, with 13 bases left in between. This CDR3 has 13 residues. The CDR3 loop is CSVVQGNRGELFF. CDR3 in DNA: TGCAGCGTTGTCCAGGGTAACCGCGGGGAGCTGTTTTTT.

The CDR3 here is CASSFGGSEKLFF. In nucleotides, the CDR3 is TGCGCCAGCAGCTTTGGAGGTTCCGAAAAACTGTTTTTT. V is TRBV5-1 and J is TRBJ1-4; no clear D. V gave up 2 bases and J gave up 8 bases, with 10 bases separating them. This CDR3 region has 13 residues. Germline assignment: CDR1 SGHRS and CDR2 YFSETQ.

The CDR3 sequence: CASSLRTGVYEQYF. CDR3 DNA: TGTGCCAGCAGTTTAAGGACAGGGGTATACGAGCAGTACTTC. The chain has TRBV27 and TRBJ2-7, with 9 bases that match TRBD1. This CDR3 comprises 14 residues. The germline V gene encodes CDR1 MNHEY and CDR2 SMNVEV (reference sequence). V shed 2 bases, J shed 4 bases, and the junction held 3 bases outside the gene matches.

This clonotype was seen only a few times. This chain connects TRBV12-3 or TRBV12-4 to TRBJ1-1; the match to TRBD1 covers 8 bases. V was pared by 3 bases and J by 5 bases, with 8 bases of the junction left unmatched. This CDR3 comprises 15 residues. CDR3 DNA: TGTGCCAGCAGTTTCAGACAGGGGCGGGGAACTGAAGCTTTCTTT. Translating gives CASSFRQGRGTEAFF.

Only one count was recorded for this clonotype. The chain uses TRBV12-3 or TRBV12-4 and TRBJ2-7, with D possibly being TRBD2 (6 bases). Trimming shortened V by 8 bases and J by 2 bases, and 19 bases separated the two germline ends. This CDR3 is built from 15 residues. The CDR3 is CASDPGTPVPYEQYF. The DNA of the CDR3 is TGTGCCAGCGACCCCGGGACTCCGGTCCCCTACGAGCAGTACTTC.

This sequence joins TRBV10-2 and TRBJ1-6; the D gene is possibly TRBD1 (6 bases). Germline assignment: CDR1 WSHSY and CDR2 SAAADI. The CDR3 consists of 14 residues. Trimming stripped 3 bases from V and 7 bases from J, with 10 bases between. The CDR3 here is CASSDTGRNSPLHF. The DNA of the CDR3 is TGCGCCAGCAGTGATACAGGGAGGAATTCACCCCTCCACTTT.

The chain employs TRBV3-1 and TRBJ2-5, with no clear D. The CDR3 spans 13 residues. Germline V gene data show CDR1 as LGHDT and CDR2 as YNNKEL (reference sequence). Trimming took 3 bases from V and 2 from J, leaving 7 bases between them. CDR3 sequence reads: CASSHAEQETQYF. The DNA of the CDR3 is TGTGCCAGCAGCCATGCGGAACAAGAGACCCAGTACTTC.

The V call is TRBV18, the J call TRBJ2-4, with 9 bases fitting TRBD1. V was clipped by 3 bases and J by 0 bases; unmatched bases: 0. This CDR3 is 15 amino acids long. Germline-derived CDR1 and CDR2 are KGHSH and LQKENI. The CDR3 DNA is TGTGCCAGCTCACCGGACAGGGGAGCCAAAAACATTCAGTACTTC. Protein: CASSPDRGAKNIQYF. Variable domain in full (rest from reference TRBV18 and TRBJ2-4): NAGVMQNPRHLVRRRGQEARLRCSPMKGHSHVYWYRQLPEEGLKFMVYLQKENIIDESGMPKERFSAEFPKEGPSILRIQQVVRGDSAAYFCASSPDRGAKNIQYFGAGTRLSVL.

The CDR3 spells CASRKVGPIYGYTF. The CDR3 coding sequence is TGTGCCAGCAGGAAGGTCGGGCCTATATATGGCTACACCTTC. The chain joins TRBV6-4 to TRBJ1-2; no reliable D call. The CDR3 is 14 amino acids. CDR1 is MRHNA, CDR2 SNTAGT, per germline. The V gene lost 6 bases and the J gene lost 5 bases, with 16 bases spanning the gap.

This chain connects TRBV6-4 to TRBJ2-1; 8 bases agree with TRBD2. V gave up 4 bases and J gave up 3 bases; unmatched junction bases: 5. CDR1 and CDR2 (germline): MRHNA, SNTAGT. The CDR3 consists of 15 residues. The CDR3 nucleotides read TGTGCCAGCAGTGTGCCAGCGGGGGACTACAATGAGCAGTTCTTC. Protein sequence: CASSVPAGDYNEQFF.

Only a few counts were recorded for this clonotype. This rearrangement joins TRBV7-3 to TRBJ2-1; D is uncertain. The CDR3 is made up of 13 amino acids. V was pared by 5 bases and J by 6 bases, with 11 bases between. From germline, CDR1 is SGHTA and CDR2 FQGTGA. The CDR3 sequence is CASSLESGNEQFF. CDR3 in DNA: TGTGCCAGCAGCCTGGAATCCGGCAATGAGCAGTTCTTC.

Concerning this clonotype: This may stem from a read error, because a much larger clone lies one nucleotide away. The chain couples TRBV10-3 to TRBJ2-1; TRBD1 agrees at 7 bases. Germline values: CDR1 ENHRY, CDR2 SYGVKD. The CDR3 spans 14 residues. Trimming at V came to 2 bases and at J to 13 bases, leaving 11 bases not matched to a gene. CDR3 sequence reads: CAISETGTAETQFF. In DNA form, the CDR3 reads TGTGCCATCAGTGAGACGGGGACAGCGGAGACCCAGTTCTTC.

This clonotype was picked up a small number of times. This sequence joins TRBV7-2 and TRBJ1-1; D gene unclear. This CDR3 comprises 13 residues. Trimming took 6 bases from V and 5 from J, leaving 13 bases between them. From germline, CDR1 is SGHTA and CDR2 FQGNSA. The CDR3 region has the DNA TGTGCCAGCAGTCCCGGCCCGGGGACTGAAGCTTTCTTT. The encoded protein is CASSPGPGTEAFF.

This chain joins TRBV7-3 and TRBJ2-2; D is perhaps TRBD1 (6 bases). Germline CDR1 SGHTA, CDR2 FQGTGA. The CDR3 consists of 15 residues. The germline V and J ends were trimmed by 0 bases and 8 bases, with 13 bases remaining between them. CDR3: CASSLTYLGAGELFF. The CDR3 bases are TGTGCCAGCAGCTTAACGTACCTGGGGGCTGGGGAGCTGTTTTTT.

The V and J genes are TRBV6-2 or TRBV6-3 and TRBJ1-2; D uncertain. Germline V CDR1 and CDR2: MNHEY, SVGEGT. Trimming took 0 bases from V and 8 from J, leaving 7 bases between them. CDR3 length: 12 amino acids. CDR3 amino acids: CASSYSALGYTF. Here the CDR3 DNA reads TGTGCCAGCAGTTACTCGGCTTTGGGCTACACCTTC.

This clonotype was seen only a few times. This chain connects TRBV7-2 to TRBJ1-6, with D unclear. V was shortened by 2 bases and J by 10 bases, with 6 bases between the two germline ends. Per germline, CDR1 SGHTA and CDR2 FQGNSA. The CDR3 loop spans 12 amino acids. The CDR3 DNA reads TGTGCCAGCAGCTTAACAGCATCACCCCTCCACTTT. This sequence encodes CASSLTASPLHF.

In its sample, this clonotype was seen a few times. The CDR3 loop reads CAGIPGPTSGANVLTF. As DNA, the CDR3 is TGTGCCGGAATACCCGGGCCAACTTCTGGGGCCAACGTCCTGACTTTC. V gene TRBV7-9 combines with J gene TRBJ2-6; no definite D call. The CDR3 sequence is 16 residues long. Germline V gives CDR1 SEHNR, CDR2 FQNEAQ (reference sequence). V lost 11 bases, J lost 1 base, and 18 bases lay in between. Drawing the rest from reference TRBV7-9 and TRBJ2-6, the complete variable domain is DTGVSQNPRHKITKRGQNVTFRCDPISEHNRLYWYRQTLGQGPEFLTYFQNEAQLEKSRLLSDRFSAERPKGSFSTLEIQRTEQGDSAMYLCAGIPGPTSGANVLTFGAGSRLTVL.